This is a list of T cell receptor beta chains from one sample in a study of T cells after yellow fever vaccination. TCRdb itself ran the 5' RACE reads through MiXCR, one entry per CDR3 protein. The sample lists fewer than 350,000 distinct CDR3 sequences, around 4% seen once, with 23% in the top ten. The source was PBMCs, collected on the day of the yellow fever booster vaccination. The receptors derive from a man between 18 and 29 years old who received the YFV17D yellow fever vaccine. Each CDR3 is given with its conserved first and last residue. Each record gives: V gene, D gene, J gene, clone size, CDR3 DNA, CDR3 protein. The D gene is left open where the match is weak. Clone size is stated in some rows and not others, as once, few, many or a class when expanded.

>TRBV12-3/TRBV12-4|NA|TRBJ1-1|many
TGTGCCAGCAGTTTTGGCAGGAACACTGAAGCTTTCTTT
CASSFGRNTEAFF
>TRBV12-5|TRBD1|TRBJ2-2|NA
TGTGCTAGTGGTTTGGTACAAATCGGGACAGAGGACACCGGGGAGCTGTTTTTT
CASGLVQIGTEDTGELFF
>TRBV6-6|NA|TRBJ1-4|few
TGTGCCAGCAGTACCACACAGAATGAAAAACTGTTTTTT
CASSTTQNEKLFF
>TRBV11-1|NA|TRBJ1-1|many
TGTGCCAGCAGTCGAACCGGGTTTCCGCAGCGGTTGAACACTGAAGCTTTCTTT
CASSRTGFPQRLNTEAFF
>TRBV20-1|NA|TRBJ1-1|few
TGCAGTGCTAGAGATGGGGGGAGTTGGAACACTGAAGCTTTCTTT
CSARDGGSWNTEAFF
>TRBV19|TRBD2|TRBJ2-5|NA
TGTGCCAGTAGTATGGAAGCGGGGAGGTACCAAGAGACCCAGTACTTC
CASSMEAGRYQETQYF
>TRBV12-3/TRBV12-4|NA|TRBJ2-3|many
TGTGCCAGCAGTTTTAATGGGGGATACACAGATACGCAGTATTTT
CASSFNGGYTDTQYF
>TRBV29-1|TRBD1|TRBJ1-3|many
TGCAGCGTTGAACAGGGGGGCTCTGGAAACACCATATATTTT
CSVEQGGSGNTIYF
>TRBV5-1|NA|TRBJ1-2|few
TGCGCCAGCAGCGGGACGCCGGACAGAACTAACTATGGCTACACCTTC
CASSGTPDRTNYGYTF
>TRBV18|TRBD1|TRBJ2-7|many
TGTGCCAGCTCACCCAGGGACAGGGGATCCTACGAGCAGTACTTC
CASSPRDRGSYEQYF
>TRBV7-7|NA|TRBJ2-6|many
TGTGCCAGCAGCCCCACAACAGGGCGAGCTGGGGCCAACGTCCTGACTTTC
CASSPTTGRAGANVLTF
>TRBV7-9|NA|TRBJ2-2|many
TGTGCCAGCAGCCTTGTGGTGTCAAGCACCGGGGAGCTGTTTTTT
CASSLVVSSTGELFF
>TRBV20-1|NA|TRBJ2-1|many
TGCAGTGTACCACCTCTCTCCTACAATGAGCAGTTCTTC
CSVPPLSYNEQFF
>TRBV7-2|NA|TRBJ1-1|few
TGTGCCAGCAGCTCCTCAGGGCTGTGGAACACTGAAGCTTTCTTT
CASSSSGLWNTEAFF
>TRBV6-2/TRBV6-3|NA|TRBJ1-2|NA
TGTGCCAGCAGTCACGGGACCTATGGCTACACCTTC
CASSHGTYGYTF
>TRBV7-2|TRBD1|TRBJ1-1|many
TGTGCCAGCGGTAGAGGGGGCGTAACGAACACTGAAGCTTTCTTT
CASGRGGVTNTEAFF
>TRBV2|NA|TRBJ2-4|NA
TGTGCCAGCAGGAAGGATCTAGCCAAAAACATTCAGTACTTC
CASRKDLAKNIQYF
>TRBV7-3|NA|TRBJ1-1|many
TGTGCCAGCAGCTCGGGTCTAGGATTGAACACTGAAGCTTTCTTT
CASSSGLGLNTEAFF
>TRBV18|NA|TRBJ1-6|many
TGTGCCAGCTCACCATTTACGGGGGATCGGGATTCACCCCTCCACTTT
CASSPFTGDRDSPLHF